This T cell receptor beta chain was profiled in a study of blood T cells in healthy people across ages. Study-wide results and caveats: Any changes in expanded clonotypes were possibly confounded, as donor CMV status remained unknown. Roughly linearly, TCR beta diversity per million T cells fell as age increased. Long-lived and aged donors differed, with more naive CD4+ cells and higher diversity in the long-lived.

A word on this clonotype: Its cognate antigen is unknown.

The V and J ends lost 5 bases and 9 bases, in that order; junction bases with no gene match: 5. Germline V gives CDR1 DFQATT, CDR2 SNEGSKA (reference sequence). The CDR3 has 14 amino acids. For the second PCR, which ran for about 7 to 12 cycles, a sample-barcoded 5' primer and a J-beta primer mix were used. Using its own MiXCR run on the 5' RACE reads, TCRdb lists one record per CDR3 protein. The sample has some 920,000 distinct CDR3 sequences; about 51% are singletons. The J gene is TRBJ2-1, the V gene TRBV20-1, with 15 positions matching TRBD2. This sequence originates from a woman aged 60 to 75 in good health. Material for sequencing was blood. The CDR3 protein is CSAPGLAGGVEQFF. CDR3 DNA: TGCAGTGCTCCAGGACTAGCGGGAGGGGTTGAGCAGTTCTTC.